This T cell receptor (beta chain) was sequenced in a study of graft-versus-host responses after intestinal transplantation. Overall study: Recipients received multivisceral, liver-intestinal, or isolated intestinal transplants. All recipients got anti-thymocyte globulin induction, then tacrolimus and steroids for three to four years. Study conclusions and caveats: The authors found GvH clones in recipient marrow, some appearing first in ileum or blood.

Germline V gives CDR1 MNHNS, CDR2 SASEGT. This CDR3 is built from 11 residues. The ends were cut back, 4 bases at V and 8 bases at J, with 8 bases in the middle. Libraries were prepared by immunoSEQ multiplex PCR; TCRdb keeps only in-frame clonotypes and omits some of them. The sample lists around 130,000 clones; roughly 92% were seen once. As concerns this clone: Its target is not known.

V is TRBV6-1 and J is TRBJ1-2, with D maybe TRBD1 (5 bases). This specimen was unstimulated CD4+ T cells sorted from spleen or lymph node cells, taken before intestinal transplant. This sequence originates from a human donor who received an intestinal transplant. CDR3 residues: CASSGWGGYTF. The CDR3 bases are TGTGCCAGCAGTGGGTGGGGCGGCTACACCTTC.